The clone carrying this T cell receptor beta chain was counted a few times. As yet, its antigen is unknown. The sample belongs to a study of CD8 T cells in ankylosing spondylitis. CDR1 and CDR2 from the germline V gene are MDHEN and SYDVKM. The CDR3 length is 15 residues. V was pared by 8 bases and J by 3 bases, with 18 bases between. The authors made TCR beta libraries by quantitative 5'-RACE with molecular barcodes. MiXCR, applied by TCRdb to the 5' RACE reads, yields one record per CDR3 protein. Among approximately 500,000 distinct CDR3 sequences listed, approximately 12% were seen once. Study-wide points: Reportedly, matched ankylosing spondylitis synovial fluid was significantly enriched for disease-linked clones. Certain motif variants had earlier been reported in reactive arthritis synovial fluid and blood. Characteristic, it appeared, of ankylosing spondylitis blood was a TCR beta motif of about eight highly homologous variants. CD8+ cells made up the disease-linked clones, which were relatively rare in peripheral blood.

V is TRBV28 and J is TRBJ2-3; D ambiguous. The receptor was isolated from a male donor with ankylosing spondylitis. Sequencing was performed on blood, either unsorted or a sorted T cell fraction (not recorded which). CDR3 region: CASHSPGRATDTQYF. CDR3 DNA sequence: TGTGCCAGCCATTCCCCCGGACGGGCAACAGATACGCAGTATTTT.